The source of this T cell receptor (beta chain) is a study of blood T cell repertoires in COVID-19. In the study overall: Collection of acute and convalescent COVID-19 samples took place in the United States, Italy and Spain. PBMCs, B-cell-depleted T cells, or T cells were the source of the cDNA or gDNA that made up the material.

In the original workflow: The assay estimated nucleated cells by amplifying reference gene primers. Using immunoSEQ multiplex PCR, the repertoire was profiled, and TCRdb retains in-frame clones only, with some absent. From that table come the V and J calls and clone size; the DNA was used to work out D and trimming. Among approximately 150,000 clones listed, over 90% were seen once. One Seattle source followed patients from active infection through their disease course. Germline V CDR1 and CDR2: SQVTM, ANQGSEA. J was trimmed by 6 bases and V by 4 bases; bases with no gene match: 4. This CDR3 comprises 13 residues.

The sequenced material came from peripheral blood. The V gene is TRBV29-1, the J gene TRBJ2-2, with 8 bases identical to TRBD1. The origin of this receptor is a woman aged 60-75 years with COVID-19, enrolled during active disease. CDR3 sequence (DNA): TGCAGCGTTGTGACAGGGGCCGCCGGGGAGCTGTTTTTT. Its protein is CSVVTGAAGELFF.